This TCR beta chain derives from a study of cytomegalovirus exposure and HLA in healthy donors. Overall study results and limits: Both high specificity and high sensitivity reportedly marked the classifier's diagnosis of cytomegalovirus status. Association of a missense DCLRE1C variant with TCR beta V- and J-gene trimming was reported in a later analysis.

V gave up 0 bases and J gave up 5 bases, with 4 bases separating them. This CDR3 has 11 amino acids. CDR1 is SQVTM and CDR2 is ANQGSEA in the germline V gene. In the PCR, 60 Vbeta and 13 Jbeta primers were used. Assay used: immunoSEQ multiplex PCR; TCRdb lists only in-frame clones, some missing. The sample contains around 70,000 clones, roughly 76% of which appear only once. Regarding this clone: The antigen is unknown.

The source material was PBMCs. The sequence derives from a male donor in good health and CMV-seropositive. This chain links TRBV29-1 with TRBJ1-2; D gene ambiguous. The CDR3 loop is CSVEDRYGYTF. The CDR3 DNA follows: TGCAGCGTTGAAGATAGATATGGCTACACCTTC.